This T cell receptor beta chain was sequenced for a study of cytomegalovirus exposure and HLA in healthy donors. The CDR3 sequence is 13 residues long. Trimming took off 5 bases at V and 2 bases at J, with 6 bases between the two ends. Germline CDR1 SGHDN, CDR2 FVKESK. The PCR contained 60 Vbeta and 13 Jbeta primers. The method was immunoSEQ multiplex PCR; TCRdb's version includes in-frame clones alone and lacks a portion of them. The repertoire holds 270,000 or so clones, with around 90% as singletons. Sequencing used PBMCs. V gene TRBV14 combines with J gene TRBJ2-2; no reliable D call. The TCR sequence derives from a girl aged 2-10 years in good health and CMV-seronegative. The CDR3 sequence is CASSGQNTGELFF. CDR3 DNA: TGTGCCAGCAGCGGCCAAAACACCGGGGAGCTGTTTTTT.